The 26 T cell receptor beta chains in this list originate from one sample, sequenced in a study of response to subunit inactivated influenza vaccine. TCRdb reanalysed the RT-PCR reads using MiXCR and keeps one entry per CDR3 protein. The sample has around 790,000 distinct CDR3 sequences; about 20% are singletons. This material consisted of PBMCs from blood, taken about 5 days after vaccination. The receptors were sampled from a man aged 50 to 59 who received an inactivated influenza vaccine.

This clonotype was observed a few times. Here the CDR3 reads CAISVGSGQPQHF. In DNA, the CDR3 is TGTGCCATCAGCGTAGGGTCTGGACAGCCCCAGCATTTT. The rearrangement joins TRBV10-3 to TRBJ1-5, with unresolved D. This CDR3 is 13 amino acids long. Germline V lookup: CDR1 ENHRY, CDR2 SYGVKD. The V end was cut by 6 bases, the J end by 7 bases, with 13 bases between.

This chain links TRBV9 with TRBJ2-2; perhaps TRBD2 as D (6 bases). V shed 0 bases and J shed 4 bases, with 10 bases lying between them. Germline V gene lookup returns CDR1 SGDLS and CDR2 YYNGEE. The CDR3 has 15 residues. CDR3 sequence: CASSVALAGTGELFF. The CDR3 DNA reads as TGTGCCAGCAGCGTAGCACTAGCTGGCACCGGGGAGCTGTTTTTT.

The chain joins TRBV20-1 to TRBJ2-2, with TRBD2 as a possible D gene (6 bases). This CDR3 contains 15 residues. The V and J ends lost 6 bases and 5 bases respectively, with 19 bases between them. Looked up from germline, CDR1 is DFQATT and CDR2 is SNEGSKA (reference sequence). CDR3 DNA: TGCAGTGCCCGCCCCCCGGGGAGGTGGACCGGGGAGCTGTTTTTT. Protein sequence: CSARPPGRWTGELFF.

The V gene is TRBV30, the J gene TRBJ2-7; 8 bases align to TRBD2. The J segment lost 3 bases and the V segment lost 2 bases, leaving 3 bases of the junction unmatched. The germline CDR1 and CDR2 sequences are GTSNPN and SVGIG (reference sequence). CDR3 size: 13 residues. The CDR3 nucleotides read TGTGCCTGGAGTAAGGGGACTAGCTACGAGCAGTACTTC. Its protein product is CAWSKGTSYEQYF.

This clonotype has just a few counts. This chain uses TRBV7-2 with TRBJ2-7; D unresolved. The germline CDR1 and CDR2 sequences are SGHTA and FQGNSA. The CDR3 has 15 residues. The V end lost 1 base, the J end lost 6 bases, and 16 bases lay between the germline ends. The CDR3 sequence: CASSLGPPVRSEQYF. CDR3 DNA: TGTGCCAGCAGCTTAGGGCCCCCCGTCCGTAGCGAGCAGTACTTC.

The V and J genes are TRBV4-1 and TRBJ2-3; D is perhaps TRBD1 (6 bases). With 2 bases removed from V and 1 base from J, the gap between germline ends came to 10 bases. The CDR3 loop spans 15 amino acids. From germline, CDR1 is MGHRA and CDR2 YSYEKL. CDR3 sequence: CASSQQGWGTDTQYF. The CDR3 coding sequence is TGCGCCAGCAGCCAACAGGGGTGGGGCACAGATACGCAGTATTTT.

The chain carries TRBV7-2 and TRBJ2-3; no firm D call. V lost 7 bases and J lost 0, with 11 bases in between. CDR3 size: 14 residues. The germline gives CDR1 SGHTA, CDR2 FQGNSA. Here the CDR3 reads CASKPYRSTDTQYF. In DNA, the CDR3 is TGTGCCAGCAAGCCGTATAGGAGCACAGATACGCAGTATTTT. Drawing the rest from reference TRBV7-2 and TRBJ2-3, the complete variable domain is GAGVSQSPSNKVTEKGKDVELRCDPISGHTALYWYRQSLGQGLEFLIYFQGNSAPDKSGLPSDRFSAERTGGSVSTLTIQRTQQEDSAVYLCASKPYRSTDTQYFGPGTRLTVL.

There are a few counts of this clonotype. The chain has TRBV20-1 and TRBJ2-3; 10 bases match TRBD2. V lost 6 bases to trimming and J lost 0 bases; unmatched junction nucleotides: 15. This CDR3 comprises 18 residues. In germline, CDR1 is DFQATT, CDR2 SNEGSKA (reference sequence). The CDR3 DNA reads TGCAGTGCACAACCCGGACTAGCGGAGAAACCCAGCACAGATACGCAGTATTTT. Amino acid sequence: CSAQPGLAEKPSTDTQYF.

The chain combines TRBV23-1 with TRBJ2-7, with D unclear. TRBV23-1 is recorded as an ORF, its role being uncertain. CDR3 length equals 10 residues. V shed 4 bases and J shed 6 bases, with 4 bases lying between them. This chain's CDR3 is CASSPGEQYF. The CDR3 bases are TGCGCCAGCAGTCCCGGCGAGCAGTACTTC.

This clonotype was picked up a small number of times. This rearrangement joins TRBV6-1 to TRBJ2-5; D uncertain. Trimming removed 4 bases from V and 3 bases from J, with 15 bases in between. The CDR3 totals 15 residues. Germline values: CDR1 MNHNS, CDR2 SASEGT. CDR3 amino acids: CASSAYLTGKETQYF. The CDR3 DNA sequence: TGTGCCAGCAGTGCCTACCTAACCGGCAAAGAGACCCAGTACTTC.

This clonotype was observed a handful of times. The V and J genes are TRBV7-8 and TRBJ2-1, with unresolved D. This CDR3 region has 13 residues. The ends were cut back, 2 bases at V and 7 bases at J, with 9 bases in the middle. CDR1 SGHVS and CDR2 FQNEAQ come from the germline V gene. CDR3 in amino acids: CASSLNRMNEQFF. DNA of the CDR3: TGTGCCAGCAGCTTAAATAGAATGAATGAGCAGTTCTTC.

V gene TRBV3-1 combines with J gene TRBJ2-3, with 13 positions matching TRBD2. The CDR3 extends over 16 amino acids. CDR1 LGHDT and CDR2 YNNKEL come from the germline V gene (reference sequence). Trimming at V came to 4 bases and at J to 4 bases, leaving 5 bases not matched to a gene. The DNA for the CDR3 is TGTGCCAGCAGCCTAGGGACTAGCGGGGAGGCAGATACGCAGTATTTT. Its protein product is CASSLGTSGEADTQYF.

This clonotype was observed many times. The chain employs TRBV13 and TRBJ2-1; D uncertain. Deletions cut 6 bases from V and 5 bases from J, with 8 bases between. The CDR3 has 12 amino acids. In germline, CDR1 is PRHDT, CDR2 FYEKMQ (reference sequence). The CDR3 coding sequence is TGTGCCAGCAGTCGGGCTGACAATGAGCAGTTCTTC. Protein: CASSRADNEQFF.

There are a few counts of this clonotype. The chain combines TRBV12-3 or TRBV12-4 with TRBJ1-1; D not certain. Trimming cost V 3 bases and J 4 bases, with 12 bases left between them. CDR3 length: 14 amino acids. The CDR3 loop is CASSFRGMGTEAFF. The CDR3 DNA is TGTGCCAGCAGTTTTCGGGGAATGGGCACTGAAGCTTTCTTT.

The chain combines TRBV7-9 with TRBJ1-1; D is unclear. Germline V gene data show CDR1 as SEHNR and CDR2 as FQNEAQ (reference sequence). This CDR3 comprises 12 residues. V lost 5 bases, J lost 5 bases, and 9 bases lay in between. The CDR3: CASSTTGTEAFF. The CDR3 DNA reads TGTGCCAGCAGCACGACGGGGACTGAAGCTTTCTTT. Supplemented by reference TRBV7-9 and TRBJ1-1, the full variable domain reads DTGVSQNPRHKITKRGQNVTFRCDPISEHNRLYWYRQTLGQGPEFLTYFQNEAQLEKSRLLSDRFSAERPKGSFSTLEIQRTEQGDSAMYLCASSTTGTEAFFGQGTRLTVV.

This clonotype showed up just a few times. The chain links TRBV3-1 to TRBJ2-7; 11 nucleotides agree with TRBD2. This CDR3 is 16 amino acids long. Unmatched junction bases numbered 3, after V lost 1 base and J lost 1 base. The V gene's germline CDR1 is LGHDT and CDR2 YNNKEL (reference sequence). CDR3 nucleotide sequence: TGTGCCAGCAGCCAAGGACTAGCGGGACCGTCCTACGAGCAGTACTTC. Protein product: CASSQGLAGPSYEQYF.

This chain uses TRBV19 with TRBJ1-2, with 7 bases identical to TRBD1. V lost 3 bases to trimming and J lost 5 bases; unmatched junction nucleotides: 9. Germline CDR1 and CDR2: LNHDA and SQIVND (reference sequence). This CDR3 region has 15 residues. The CDR3 DNA sequence: TGTGCCAGTAGTATCTCGACAGCGACAGGGTATGGCTACACCTTC. Translation: CASSISTATGYGYTF.

This clonotype was recorded at least ten times. The chain joins TRBV29-1 to TRBJ2-5; D is perhaps TRBD2 (7 bases). From germline, CDR1 is SQVTM and CDR2 ANQGSEA. Trimming left V 6 bases short and J 5 bases short, with 16 bases between. CDR3 length: 13 amino acids. The chain's CDR3 is CSVGGRSGETQYF. DNA for the CDR3: TGCAGCGTGGGGGGGCGGAGCGGGGAGACCCAGTACTTC.

This clonotype was observed a handful of times. V is TRBV28 and J is TRBJ2-6, with D uncertain. CDR3 size: 15 residues. CDR1 MDHEN and CDR2 SYDVKM come from the germline V gene. Trimming left V 5 bases short and J 1 base short, with 9 bases between. CDR3 sequence: CASSVMGSGANVLTF. The CDR3 DNA follows: TGTGCCAGCAGTGTAATGGGTTCTGGGGCCAACGTCCTGACTTTC.

The V call is TRBV5-1, the J call TRBJ2-7, with 12 bases fitting TRBD1. The CDR3 has 14 residues. The J segment lost 6 bases and the V segment lost 4 bases, leaving 5 bases of the junction unmatched. CDR1 and CDR2 from the germline V gene are SGHRS and YFSETQ. The CDR3 region has the DNA TGCGCCAGCAGCGGCGGGACAGGGGGCGGCGAGCAGTACTTC. This encodes CASSGGTGGGEQYF.

This clonotype has only a few counts. The chain combines TRBV20-1 with TRBJ1-1, with D possibly matching TRBD1 (5 bases). CDR1 DFQATT and CDR2 SNEGSKA come from the germline V gene (reference sequence). Trimming took 3 bases from V and 1 from J, leaving 12 bases between them. This CDR3 is 14 amino acids long. CDR3 bases: TGCAGTGCTAGGGGGGGAGTAGGGAACACTGAAGCTTTCTTT. Its protein is CSARGGVGNTEAFF.

This clonotype was seen a few times. The chain employs TRBV20-1 and TRBJ2-3, with D uncertain. V lost 5 bases and J 7 bases, leaving 16 bases between the germline ends. Germline V lookup: CDR1 DFQATT, CDR2 SNEGSKA (reference sequence). The CDR3 covers 13 residues. The CDR3 nucleotides are TGCAGTGCTCCAATTCCGGTCCTAAATACGCAGTATTTT. Amino acids: CSAPIPVLNTQYF.

The chain carries TRBV20-1 and TRBJ2-1; 11 positions match TRBD2. V lost 6 bases, J lost 1 base, and 5 bases stayed unmatched. Germline loops: CDR1 DFQATT, CDR2 SNEGSKA (reference sequence). The length of the CDR3 is 15 residues. The CDR3 coding sequence is TGCAGTGCCGATATAGCGGGGGGGTCCTACAATGAGCAGTTCTTC. Protein sequence: CSADIAGGSYNEQFF.

There are a few counts of this clonotype. This may be a read error, as it is one base from a much larger clone. The CDR3 protein is CSVRTSGSTDTQYF. The DNA for the CDR3 is TGCAGCGTTAGGACTAGCGGAAGCACAGATACGCAGTATTTT. The gene calls are TRBV29-1 and TRBJ2-3, with 10 nucleotides matching TRBD2. The J segment lost 0 bases and the V segment lost 5 bases, leaving 2 bases of the junction unmatched. This CDR3 has 14 residues. CDR1 and CDR2 from the germline V gene are SQVTM and ANQGSEA.

This clonotype was counted between two and nine times. The chain's CDR3 is CASTIERQENNSPLHF. CDR3 nucleotide sequence: TGTGCCAGCACCATTGAGCGGCAGGAAAATAATTCACCCCTCCACTTT. This chain connects TRBV7-2 to TRBJ1-6; no reliable D call. Trimming removed 7 bases from V and 5 bases from J, with 18 bases in between. Germline V gene sequence: CDR1 SGHTA, CDR2 FQGNSA. The CDR3 totals 16 residues.

This clonotype was observed a few times. The CDR3 region is CASSLKTRGDGYTF. In DNA form, the CDR3 reads TGTGCCAGCAGCTTAAAGACCCGGGGAGATGGCTACACCTTC. The chain couples TRBV7-9 to TRBJ1-2; D gene uncertain. The CDR3 length is 14 residues. The V end lost 2 bases, the J end lost 6 bases, and 13 bases lay between the germline ends. The germline V gene has CDR1 SEHNR and CDR2 FQNEAQ (reference sequence).